The clone carrying this T cell receptor beta chain has only a few counts. Original processing methods: Nucleated cell number was recorded as an estimate derived from reference gene primer amplification. Repertoires were generated with immunoSEQ multiplex PCR, while TCRdb's copy carries only in-frame clones and drops some. V, J and clone size derive from that table, while D and trimming were established from the DNA sequence. Here the sample spans nearly 200,000 clones, around 84% being singletons. This sample is part of a study of blood T cell repertoires in COVID-19. Whole-study context: The United States, Italy and Spain provided the acute and convalescent COVID-19 samples.

The sequence derives from a human donor in a cohort sampled during active COVID-19. The sequenced sample was peripheral blood.

CDR3 nucleotides: TGTGCCAGCTCACCACCCCCAGGGGATGGCTACACCTTC. Its translation: CASSPPPGDGYTF. This chain joins TRBV18 and TRBJ1-2; D possibly corresponds to TRBD1 (6 bases). Between the trimmed V and J ends, which lost 0 bases and 6 bases, there was a span of 8 bases. This CDR3 comprises 13 residues. Germline CDR1 is KGHSH and CDR2 is LQKENI. Full variable domain (outside the CDR3, taken from reference TRBV18 and TRBJ1-2): NAGVMQNPRHLVRRRGQEARLRCSPMKGHSHVYWYRQLPEEGLKFMVYLQKENIIDESGMPKERFSAEFPKEGPSILRIQQVVRGDSAAYFCASSPPPGDGYTFGSGTRLTVV.